These T cell receptor beta chains were read from a single sample in a study of blood T cell repertoires in COVID-19. Only in-frame clones appear in the TCRdb table, and some are missing; sequencing was by immunoSEQ multiplex PCR. This table has about 230,000 clones, approximately 89% appearing once. Sample: PBMCs or T cells enriched from blood (not recorded which). Receptors were obtained from a woman between 25 and 40 years old with acute COVID-19. Both conserved end residues are part of each CDR3.

TRBV6-1	TRBJ2-3	CASSDEAGGTDTQYF
TRBV7-6	TRBJ1-4	CASSLNRGEKLFF
TRBV5-6	TRBJ2-6	CASSFRTGGTGSGANVLTF
TRBV6-2/TRBV6-3	TRBJ2-7	CASSDGQVRRSEQYF
TRBV20-1	TRBJ1-2	CSAVDRGLLTF
TRBV9	TRBJ1-6	CASSVGQGAPDSPLHF
TRBV9	TRBJ1-2	CASSVDRWDRVDGYTF
TRBV2	TRBJ2-2	CASSDPENTGTGELFF
TRBV6-2/TRBV6-3	TRBJ1-2	CASNPDRIYGYTF
TRBV6-1	TRBJ1-5	CASSELGEVIGNQPQHF
TRBV5-1	TRBJ2-2	CASSAGTSNTGELFF
TRBV19	TRBJ2-2	CASSIPPGNGELFF
TRBV15	TRBJ1-2	CATSRYAGTGYGYTF
TRBV4-3	TRBJ1-1	CASSQAARGADTEAFF
TRBV6-5	TRBJ1-1	CASLTSAGMNTEAFF
TRBV5-8	TRBJ2-7	CASRDRDREFYEQYF
TRBV7-2	TRBJ2-3	CASSSRAGFSGGDTQYF
TRBV5-4	TRBJ2-5	CASSFRGGETQYF
TRBV19	TRBJ2-3	CASSINGGGTDTQYF
TRBV27	TRBJ1-5	CASSQRQGLNQPQHF
TRBV30	TRBJ1-2	CAWSGLAVPNYGYTF
TRBV5-1	TRBJ2-7	CASSLVSSQNEQYF
TRBV6-2/TRBV6-3	TRBJ1-5	CASSEGGQPQHF
TRBV5-8	TRBJ2-1	CASSLVPGAYNEQFF
TRBV5-1	TRBJ2-7	CASSLRSDPPGIEQYF
TRBV3-1/TRBV3-2	TRBJ2-2	CASRGGLAETTTGELFF
TRBV2	TRBJ2-6	CASSVRGAGANVLTF
TRBV4-1	TRBJ1-2	CASSQQGSANYGYTF
TRBV9	TRBJ1-1	CASSATGGFTEAFF
TRBV7-3	TRBJ2-1	CASSRRQGTNEQFF
TRBV5-6	TRBJ1-3	CASSTRTDVSGNTIYF
TRBV7-2	TRBJ2-1	CASSLVPGGVGYNEQFF
TRBV4-3	TRBJ2-3	CASSQDMGASTDTQYF
TRBV5-1	TRBJ1-2	CASSPDTNYGYTF
TRBV5-1	TRBJ1-4	CASSRGRGTGDEKLFF
TRBV5-1	TRBJ2-7	CASSLGTTYEQYF
TRBV12-3/TRBV12-4	TRBJ2-1	CASSFYRVGEQFF
TRBV28	TRBJ2-1	CASRPDTTLRNEQFF
TRBV5-1	TRBJ2-7	CASSLPEQYF
TRBV9	TRBJ1-2	CASSVGVSLYGYTF
TRBV10-1	TRBJ2-1	CASSPSGGDITPQFF
TRBV19	TRBJ1-4	CASSIGIGGDEKLFF
TRBV7-2	TRBJ1-3	CASSLGPQGRTGNTIYF
TRBV10-3	TRBJ2-3	CAISPYRISTDTQYF
TRBV10-3	TRBJ1-3	CATRAGDSGNTIYF
TRBV5-1	TRBJ1-4	CASSQDRGLINEKLFF
TRBV19	TRBJ2-7	CASSLGLDYEQYF
TRBV25-1	TRBJ1-5	CASSEAGPGNQPQHF
TRBV6-1	TRBJ1-5	CASSGVGSGSNQPQHF
TRBV5-1	TRBJ1-2	CASSLSGGVYGYTF
TRBV5-8	TRBJ2-2	CASSFYRGLKSGELFF
TRBV19	TRBJ1-1	CASSIQDSFNTEAFF